This note documents a single T cell receptor beta chain sequence. The data originate from a study of T cell changes during pregnancy in multiple sclerosis. There are 16 residues in the CDR3. The germline V gene has CDR1 MNHEY and CDR2 SMNVEV (reference sequence). V trimming: 5 bases; J trimming: 7 bases; junction bases outside the gene matches: 14. Produced via immunoSEQ multiplex PCR; TCRdb's table is partial and in-frame only. In the table there are about 60,000 clones, 90% of which are singletons. The input for sequencing was peripheral blood, taken in the third trimester of pregnancy. The receptor's source is a female donor in good health, enrolled as a control in a pregnancy study. The rearrangement uses TRBV27 and TRBJ2-3, with TRBD2 matching 8 bases. CDR3 protein: CASSTYESGSKNTQYF. In DNA, the CDR3 is TGTGCCAGCAGTACATACGAGAGCGGGAGTAAAAATACGCAGTATTTT.